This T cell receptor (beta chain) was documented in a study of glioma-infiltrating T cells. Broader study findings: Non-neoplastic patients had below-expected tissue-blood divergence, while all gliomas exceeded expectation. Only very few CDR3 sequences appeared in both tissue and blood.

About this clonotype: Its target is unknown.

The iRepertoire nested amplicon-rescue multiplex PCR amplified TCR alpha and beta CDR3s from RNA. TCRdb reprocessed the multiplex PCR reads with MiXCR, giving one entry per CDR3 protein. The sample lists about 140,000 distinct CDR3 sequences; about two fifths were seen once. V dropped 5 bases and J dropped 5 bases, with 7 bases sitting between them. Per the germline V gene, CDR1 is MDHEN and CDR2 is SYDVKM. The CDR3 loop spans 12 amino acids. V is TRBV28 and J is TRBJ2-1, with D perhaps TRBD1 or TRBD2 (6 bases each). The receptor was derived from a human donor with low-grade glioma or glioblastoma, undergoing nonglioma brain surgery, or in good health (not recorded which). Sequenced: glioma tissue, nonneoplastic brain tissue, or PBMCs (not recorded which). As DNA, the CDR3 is TGTGCCAGCAGTGGGGGGCACAATGAGCAGTTCTTC. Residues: CASSGGHNEQFF. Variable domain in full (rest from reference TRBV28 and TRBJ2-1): DVKVTQSSRYLVKRTGEKVFLECVQDMDHENMFWYRQDPGLGLRLIYFSYDVKMKEKGDIPEGYSVSREKKERFSLILESASTNQTSMYLCASSGGHNEQFFGPGTRLTVL.